This TCR beta chain was observed in a study of blood T cell repertoires in COVID-19. About the research overall: T cells, B-cell-depleted T cells, or PBMCs supplied cDNA or gDNA.

In the original analysis: Researchers report that nucleated cell counts were estimated from reference gene primer amplification. Measured with immunoSEQ multiplex PCR; TCRdb has only the in-frame clones, and not every one. V and J calls and clone size are as listed in that table; D and trimming were resolved from the DNA. The table records some 300,000 clones, approximately 88% of them present only once. Germline V gene sequence: CDR1 MNHNS, CDR2 SASEGT. The germline V and J ends were trimmed by 4 bases and 1 base, with 28 bases remaining between them. This CDR3 is built from 20 residues. The TCR originated in a woman aged 25 to 45 who had recovered from COVID-19. Specimen: peripheral blood. The V gene is TRBV6-1, the J gene TRBJ1-1; a possible D gene is TRBD1 (6 bases). This CDR3 reads CASSGPPTRRQTGSNTEAFF. CDR3 nucleotide sequence: TGTGCCAGCAGTGGCCCCCCCACTCGTCGTCAGACAGGCTCGAACACTGAAGCTTTCTTT.